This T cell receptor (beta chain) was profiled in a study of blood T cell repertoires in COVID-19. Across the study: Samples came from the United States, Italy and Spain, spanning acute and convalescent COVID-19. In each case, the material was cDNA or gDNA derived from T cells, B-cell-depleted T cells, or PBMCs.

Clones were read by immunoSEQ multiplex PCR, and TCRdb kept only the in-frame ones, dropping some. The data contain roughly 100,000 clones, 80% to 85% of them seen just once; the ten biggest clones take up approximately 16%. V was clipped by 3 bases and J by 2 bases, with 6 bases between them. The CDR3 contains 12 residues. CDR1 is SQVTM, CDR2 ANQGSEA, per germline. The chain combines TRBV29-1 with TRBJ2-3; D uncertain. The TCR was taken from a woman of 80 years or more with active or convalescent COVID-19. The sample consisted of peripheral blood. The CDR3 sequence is CSVDGATDTQYF. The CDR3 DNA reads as TGCAGCGTTGACGGAGCCACAGATACGCAGTATTTT.